The present T cell receptor (beta chain) was sequenced within a study of blood T cell repertoires in COVID-19. Study-level information: Samples of COVID-19 (acute and convalescent) were obtained from the United States, Italy and Spain. T cells, B-cell-depleted T cells, or PBMCs provided the cDNA or gDNA that served as material.

As processed by the authors: Counts of nucleated cells, estimated from reference gene primer amplification, were obtained. Assay: immunoSEQ multiplex PCR; the TCRdb copy retains only in-frame clones and omits some. V, J and clone size reflect that table, while D and trimming were determined from the DNA. The data contain a few hundred thousand clones, approximately 88% of them singletons. The CDR3 contains 13 residues. Germline CDR1 SNHLY, CDR2 FYNNEI. V shed 4 bases, J shed 1 base, and the junction held 0 bases outside the gene matches. This clone has just a few counts. Sequencing was carried out using peripheral blood. The chain carries TRBV2 and TRBJ1-2, with TRBD1 matching over 7 bases. The TCR comes from a young man who had recovered from COVID-19. The CDR3 DNA follows: TGTGCCAGCAGTGGGGACAGTAACTATGGCTACACCTTC. Translated: CASSGDSNYGYTF.